The 10 T cell receptor beta chains presented below share a single source sample, sequenced in a study of shared clonotypes between healthy human individuals. Measured with immunoSEQ multiplex PCR; TCRdb has only the in-frame clones, and not every one. Counted here are fewer than 3 million clones, around 92% occurring once; the ten biggest clones make up approximately 0.41%. The sample was naive CD4+ T cells from PBMCs. The subset denotes: CD45RA+ positively selected. Receptors were obtained from a man aged 18 to 29 in good health. Some clones in this sample may be carry-over from other donors' samples.

The V call is TRBV5-4, the J call TRBJ2-6, with 11 bases that match TRBD1. The CDR3 sequence is 19 residues long. V lost 4 bases to trimming and J lost 0 bases; unmatched junction nucleotides: 9. Germline V gene lookup returns CDR1 SGHNT and CDR2 YYREEE (reference sequence). As DNA, the CDR3 is TGTGCCAGCAGCGGAAGGACAGGGGGCCTTAACTCTGGGGCCAACGTCCTGACTTTC. Translating it yields CASSGRTGGLNSGANVLTF.

This clone was seen only once. The J gene is TRBJ1-5, the V gene TRBV28; D unresolved. Trimming took off 3 bases at V and 2 bases at J, with 14 bases between the two ends. This CDR3 has 16 amino acids. Germline V lookup: CDR1 MDHEN, CDR2 SYDVKM. The CDR3 loop reads CASSFLGQEGNQPQHF. CDR3 in DNA: TGTGCCAGCAGTTTTTTAGGGCAAGAAGGCAATCAGCCCCAGCATTTT.

This rearrangement joins TRBV7-9 to TRBJ2-2; D is unclear. With 3 bases removed from V and 0 bases from J, the gap between germline ends came to 8 bases. Germline CDR1 reads SEHNR; CDR2 reads FQNEAQ (reference sequence). The CDR3 is 15 amino acids. The CDR3 DNA reads as TGTGCCAGCAGCTTCGGGCCCTCGAACACCGGGGAGCTGTTTTTT. It yields the protein CASSFGPSNTGELFF.

The genes are TRBV28 and TRBJ1-2; D call uncertain. V was trimmed by 6 bases and J by 8 bases, leaving 13 bases between them. The CDR3 length is 12 residues. Germline CDR1 reads MDHEN; CDR2 reads SYDVKM. The CDR3 sequence: CASRTLQSGYTF. CDR3 sequence (DNA): TGTGCCAGCAGGACGTTACAGTCAGGCTACACCTTC.

With regard to this clone: Other DNA sequences in the same sample also yield this CDR3. The chain uses TRBV6-1 and TRBJ1-3; D gene uncertain. Trimming shortened V by 6 bases and J by 2 bases, and 5 bases separated the two germline ends. The CDR3 extends over 12 amino acids. Germline CDR1 is MNHNS and CDR2 is SASEGT. CDR3 in amino acids: CASRVPGNTIYF. The DNA of the CDR3 is TGTGCCAGCAGGGTCCCTGGAAACACCATATATTTT.

This clone was counted a single time. The CDR3 region is CASRGTANSGNTIYF. CDR3 coding DNA: TGTGCCAGCAGGGGGACAGCGAACTCTGGAAACACCATATATTTT. This sequence joins TRBV6-6 and TRBJ1-3; 7 bases are shared with TRBD1. Germline CDR1 MNHNY, CDR2 SVGAGI (reference sequence). V dropped 6 bases and J dropped 0; count of bases not matched to a gene: 5. This CDR3 region has 15 residues.

This sequence joins TRBV4-1 and TRBJ2-3; maybe TRBD2 (5 bases). Germline assignment: CDR1 MGHRA and CDR2 YSYEKL. The length of the CDR3 is 17 residues. V shed 2 bases and J shed 0 bases, with 15 bases lying between them. CDR3 amino acids: CASSQRPTSFSTDTQYF. CDR3 DNA sequence: TGCGCCAGCAGCCAAAGGCCCACTAGTTTTAGCACAGATACGCAGTATTTT.

The chain joins TRBV7-2 to TRBJ1-3; no reliable D call. CDR1 and CDR2 (germline): SGHTA, FQGNSA. Between the trimmed V and J ends, which lost 5 bases and 4 bases, there was a span of 6 bases. CDR3 length equals 12 residues. In nucleotides, the CDR3 is TGTGCCAGCAGCCCGGGGGGAAACACCATATATTTT. The encoded protein is CASSPGGNTIYF. Full variable domain (outside the CDR3, taken from reference TRBV7-2 and TRBJ1-3): GAGVSQSPSNKVTEKGKDVELRCDPISGHTALYWYRQSLGQGLEFLIYFQGNSAPDKSGLPSDRFSAERTGGSVSTLTIQRTQQEDSAVYLCASSPGGNTIYFGEGSWLTVV.

The V gene is TRBV19, the J gene TRBJ1-5, with 7 positions matching TRBD1. Trimming cost V 2 bases and J 7 bases; bases outside gene matches: 8. Germline CDR1 reads LNHDA; CDR2 reads SQIVND (reference sequence). This CDR3 has 15 amino acids. The CDR3 region is CASSIMRQGFQPQHF. The CDR3 DNA follows: TGTGCCAGTAGTATAATGAGACAGGGATTCCAGCCCCAGCATTTT.

V and J are TRBV7-8 and TRBJ2-5; 13 positions match TRBD2. Germline V gives CDR1 SGHVS, CDR2 FQNEAQ. The CDR3 consists of 17 residues. Unmatched junction bases numbered 8, after V lost 1 base and J lost 6 bases. CDR3: CASSLDRTSGSSKTQYF. DNA for the CDR3: TGTGCCAGCAGCTTAGATCGGACTAGCGGGAGTTCGAAGACCCAGTACTTC.